This T cell receptor beta chain was identified during a study of blood T cell repertoires in COVID-19. Germline V lookup: CDR1 SGHDT, CDR2 YYEEEE. The V gene lost 1 base and the J gene lost 7 bases, with 14 bases spanning the gap. The CDR3 is 14 residues long. Measured with immunoSEQ multiplex PCR; TCRdb has only the in-frame clones, and not every one. In the table there are about 400,000 clones, roughly 89% of which are singletons. The sequence was collected from a woman in her fifties or sixties who had recovered from COVID-19. The sample was PBMCs or T cells enriched from blood (not recorded which). The chain uses TRBV5-6 and TRBJ1-2; D is unresolved. CDR3 nucleotides: TGTGCCAGCAGCTTGATGCCAGAGAGGGCTGGCTACACCTTC. Protein sequence: CASSLMPERAGYTF.